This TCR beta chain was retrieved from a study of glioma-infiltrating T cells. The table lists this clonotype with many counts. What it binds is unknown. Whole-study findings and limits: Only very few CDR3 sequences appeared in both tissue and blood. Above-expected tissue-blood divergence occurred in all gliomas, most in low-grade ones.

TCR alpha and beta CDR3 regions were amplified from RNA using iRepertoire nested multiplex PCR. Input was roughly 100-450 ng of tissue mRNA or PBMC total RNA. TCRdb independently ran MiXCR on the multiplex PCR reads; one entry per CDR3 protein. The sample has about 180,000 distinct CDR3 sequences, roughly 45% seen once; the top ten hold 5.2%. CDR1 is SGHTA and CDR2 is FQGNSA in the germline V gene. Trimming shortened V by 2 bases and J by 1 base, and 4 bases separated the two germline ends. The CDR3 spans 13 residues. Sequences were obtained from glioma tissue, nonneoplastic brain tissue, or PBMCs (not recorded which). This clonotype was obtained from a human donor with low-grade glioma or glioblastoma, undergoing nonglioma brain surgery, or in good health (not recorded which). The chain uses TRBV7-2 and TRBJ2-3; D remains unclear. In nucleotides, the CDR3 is TGTGCCAGCAGCTTACTTCGCACAGATACGCAGTATTTT. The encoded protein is CASSLLRTDTQYF.